The rows below give T cell receptor beta chains drawn from one sample of a study of T cells expressing NK-cell markers. Reprocessing the 5' RACE reads, TCRdb reports a single entry for every CDR3 protein and omits DNA. The ten most abundant clones cover roughly 5.2% of a sample with roughly 380,000 distinct CDR3 sequences. The sample comprised blood T cells: a sorted CD56 or NKG2C T cell subset, CD4+ or CD8+ T cells, or bulk PBMC T cells (not recorded which). All receptors derive from a man aged 18 to 70 in good health. The CDR3 runs from the conserved cysteine through the conserved F or W.

j_call: TRBJ1-5
v_call: TRBV7-8
cdr3_aa: CASSLASSPNQPQHF

j_call: TRBJ1-1
v_call: TRBV7-9
cdr3_aa: CASSIKGNTEAFF

j_call: TRBJ1-4
v_call: TRBV7-2
cdr3_aa: CASSLTFGVKSGKLFF

j_call: TRBJ2-5
v_call: TRBV10-3
cdr3_aa: CAISDPWDSVETQYF

j_call: TRBJ2-6
v_call: TRBV11-3
cdr3_aa: CASSSMVSSGANVLTF

j_call: TRBJ1-1
v_call: TRBV7-9
cdr3_aa: CASSLGAGNTEAFF

j_call: TRBJ1-6
v_call: TRBV6-1
cdr3_aa: CASIRVGQGISPLHF

j_call: TRBJ2-7
v_call: TRBV5-1
cdr3_aa: CASSLWTGSPYEQYF

j_call: TRBJ2-3
v_call: TRBV3-1
cdr3_aa: CASSQPRLSVGTDTQYF

j_call: TRBJ2-3
v_call: TRBV6-5
cdr3_aa: CASSSRPTSGITDTQYF